Listed here are 18 T cell receptor beta chains from one sample, sequenced in a study of blood T cells in healthy people across ages. Primers used in a second PCR of about 6 to 11 cycles were a sample-barcoded 5' primer and a J-beta primer mix. TCRdb re-called the 5' RACE reads with MiXCR, one entry per CDR3 protein. The sample has 1.6 million or so distinct CDR3 sequences; roughly a third are singletons. The sample was blood. The source of these receptors is a woman in her twenties or thirties in good health.

This clonotype was counted between two and nine times. The chain has TRBV7-7 and TRBJ2-2, with D perhaps TRBD1 (5 bases). V lost 5 bases and J 4 bases, leaving 17 bases between the germline ends. The CDR3 consists of 16 residues. Germline V CDR1 and CDR2: SSHAT, FNYEAQ (reference sequence). The CDR3 DNA follows: TGTGCCAGCAGCCCACAGGACATTCGAGGCACCGGGGAGCTGTTTTTT. As protein: CASSPQDIRGTGELFF.

To note about this clonotype: Since the CDR3 does not end with the conserved phenylalanine or tryptophan, this likely comes from a read error. The gene calls are TRBV9 and TRBJ2-5; D gene unclear. Germline loops: CDR1 SGDLS, CDR2 YYNGEE. Trimming cost V 4 bases and J 4 bases, with 8 bases left between them. CDR3 length: 12 amino acids. The CDR3 DNA reads TGTGCCAGCAGCCCTTGGGGAGAGACCCAGTACTGC. It specifies CASSPWGETQYC.

This clonotype was detected a few times. The CDR3 protein is CASSSGGSRSEQYF. The CDR3 nucleotides read TGTGCCAGCAGCTCCGGGGGTTCTAGAAGCGAGCAGTACTTC. The rearrangement links TRBV7-2 to TRBJ2-7; D is possibly TRBD2 (6 bases). V gave up 4 bases and J gave up 6 bases, with 16 bases separating them. Per the germline V gene, CDR1 is SGHTA and CDR2 is FQGNSA. This CDR3 has 14 residues.

The table lists this clonotype with a few counts. The chain has TRBV14 and TRBJ2-5, with TRBD2 as a possible D gene (5 bases). Trimming left V 0 bases short and J 11 bases short, with 16 bases between. Germline CDR1 and CDR2: SGHDN and FVKESK. The length of the CDR3 is 14 residues. CDR3: CASSQDRQRSPQYF. The CDR3 DNA reads as TGTGCCAGCAGCCAAGATCGCCAGCGGAGCCCGCAGTACTTC. Looking up the rest from reference TRBV14 and TRBJ2-5 gives the full variable domain: EAGVTQFPSHSVIEKGQTVTLRCDPISGHDNLYWYRRVMGKEIKFLLHFVKESKQDESGMPNNRFLAERTGGTYSTLKVQPAELEDSGVYFCASSQDRQRSPQYFGPGTRLLVL.

A word on this clonotype: A much larger clone sits a single nucleotide away, making a read error possible. The rearrangement links TRBV12-3 or TRBV12-4 to TRBJ2-5; 7 bases fit TRBD1. The CDR3 runs to 11 residues. V shed 5 bases, J shed 11 bases, and the junction held 5 bases outside the gene matches. CDR3 bases: TGTGCCAGCAGTCTCGACAGGGCACAGTACTTC. Its translation is CASSLDRAQYF.

This clonotype was observed a single time. V usage is TRBV2 and J usage is TRBJ2-1; TRBD2 aligns across 10 bases. The CDR3 is 15 amino acids. Germline lookup yields CDR1 SNHLY and CDR2 FYNNEI. The ends lost 4 bases at V and 5 bases at J; junction bases unmatched: 5. The CDR3, as DNA: TGTGCCAGCAGTGGATCTAGCGGGGGCAACAATGAGCAGTTCTTC. Protein: CASSGSSGGNNEQFF.

The CDR3 loop is CATSDFQGGQFF. In DNA form, the CDR3 reads TGTGCCACCAGTGATTTCCAAGGAGGGCAGTTCTTC. The chain has TRBV24-1 and TRBJ2-1; a possible D gene is TRBD2 (5 bases). The V and J ends lost 1 base and 12 bases respectively, with 9 bases between them. There are 12 residues in the CDR3. CDR1 and CDR2 from the germline V gene are KGHDR and SFDVKD.

The V and J genes are TRBV27 and TRBJ2-6; D is perhaps TRBD1 (6 bases). The V and J ends lost 7 bases and 2 bases respectively, with 21 bases between them. Germline CDR1 is MNHEY and CDR2 is SMNVEV (reference sequence). There are 18 residues in the CDR3. The CDR3 coding sequence is TGTGCCAGCACCACCCACTACCTCACAGGGACTGGGGCCAACGTCCTGACTTTC. Amino acids: CASTTHYLTGTGANVLTF.

The chain joins TRBV4-1 to TRBJ2-7; D is undetermined. Germline CDR1 MGHRA, CDR2 YSYEKL. V was shortened by 0 bases and J by 3 bases, with 9 bases between the two germline ends. This CDR3 has 14 residues. CDR3 nucleotide sequence: TGCGCCAGCAGCCAAGATCGGGCAGTCTACGAGCAGTACTTC. Translation gives CASSQDRAVYEQYF.

The chain employs TRBV2 and TRBJ2-3, with D perhaps matching TRBD1 (6 bases). V was trimmed by 6 bases and J by 2 bases, leaving 15 bases between them. CDR1 is SNHLY, CDR2 FYNNEI, per germline. The CDR3 totals 15 residues. The CDR3 nucleotides are TGTGCCAGCAGCTGGTCGGACAGTCCCACAGATACGCAGTATTTT. Translating it yields CASSWSDSPTDTQYF.

The CDR3 DNA is TGTGCCAGCAGTCTCCAGTCGAGCTCCTACAATGAGCAGTTCTTC. It encodes CASSLQSSSYNEQFF. The J gene is TRBJ2-1, the V gene TRBV27; D remains ambiguous. Trimming stripped 5 bases from V and 0 bases from J, with 11 bases between. The CDR3 is 15 residues long. Germline V CDR1 and CDR2: MNHEY, SMNVEV (reference sequence).

The chain links TRBV5-1 to TRBJ1-2; D may be TRBD1 (6 bases). The CDR3 spans 15 residues. Trimming stripped 1 base from V and 2 bases from J, with 12 bases between. The V gene's germline CDR1 is SGHRS and CDR2 YFSETQ. The CDR3 reads CASSLSGQPNYGYTF. Here the CDR3 DNA reads TGCGCCAGCAGCTTGTCCGGACAGCCGAACTATGGCTACACCTTC. The full variable domain, its missing parts supplied by reference TRBV5-1 and TRBJ1-2, is KAGVTQTPRYLIKTRGQQVTLSCSPISGHRSVSWYQQTPGQGLQFLFEYFSETQRNKGNFPGRFSGRQFSNSRSEMNVSTLELGDSALYLCASSLSGQPNYGYTFGSGTRLTVV.

The chain couples TRBV6-5 to TRBJ2-1; 8 bases are a match to TRBD1. V dropped 5 bases and J dropped 8; count of bases not matched to a gene: 8. This CDR3 contains 14 residues. The germline V gene encodes CDR1 MNHEY and CDR2 SVGAGI. The CDR3 loop is CASSPGQGGYEQFF. The CDR3 region has the DNA TGTGCCAGCAGTCCCGGACAGGGTGGGTATGAGCAGTTCTTC.

This clonotype was picked up a small number of times. J is TRBJ2-3 and V is TRBV7-3, with 7 bases matching TRBD2. Germline V gene lookup returns CDR1 SGHTA and CDR2 FQGTGA. The CDR3 extends over 14 amino acids. Trimming at V came to 3 bases and at J to 4 bases, leaving 4 bases not matched to a gene. CDR3 DNA: TGTGCCAGCAGCTTTGGCGGGAGCGCAGATACGCAGTATTTT. Amino acids: CASSFGGSADTQYF.

This clonotype appeared many times. The chain combines TRBV10-3 with TRBJ2-3; 9 positions match TRBD1. In germline, CDR1 is ENHRY, CDR2 SYGVKD. Trimming at V came to 3 bases and at J to 4 bases, leaving 5 bases not matched to a gene. The CDR3 is made up of 15 amino acids. CDR3 sequence (DNA): TGTGCCATCAGTGAAGGGGACAGGGTGTCAGATACGCAGTATTTT. Protein product: CAISEGDRVSDTQYF.

This clonotype came up many times. The V and J genes are TRBV27 and TRBJ2-7; 7 nucleotides agree with TRBD2. This CDR3 is built from 14 residues. V trimming: 5 bases; J trimming: 5 bases; junction bases outside the gene matches: 9. The germline gives CDR1 MNHEY, CDR2 SMNVEV (reference sequence). In nucleotides, the CDR3 is TGTGCCAGCAGTCCGCCCGGCGGGGGTAACGAGCAGTACTTC. Its protein product is CASSPPGGGNEQYF.

The CDR3 reads CASAPLGGSYNEQFF. For the CDR3, the DNA is TGCGCCAGCGCGCCCCTCGGGGGCTCCTACAATGAGCAGTTCTTC. The rearrangement uses TRBV5-1 and TRBJ2-1; possible D gene TRBD2, 6 bases. Trimming cost V 7 bases and J 0 bases, with 14 bases left between them. Germline CDR1 reads SGHRS; CDR2 reads YFSETQ. This CDR3 contains 15 residues.

The chain uses TRBV12-3 or TRBV12-4 and TRBJ2-3, with 10 nucleotides matching TRBD2. This CDR3 is 16 amino acids long. The ends lost 5 bases at V and 4 bases at J; junction bases unmatched: 9. CDR3 DNA: TGTGCCAGCAGTGGACCGGGACTAGCGAGAGCAGATACGCAGTATTTT. Its protein is CASSGPGLARADTQYF.